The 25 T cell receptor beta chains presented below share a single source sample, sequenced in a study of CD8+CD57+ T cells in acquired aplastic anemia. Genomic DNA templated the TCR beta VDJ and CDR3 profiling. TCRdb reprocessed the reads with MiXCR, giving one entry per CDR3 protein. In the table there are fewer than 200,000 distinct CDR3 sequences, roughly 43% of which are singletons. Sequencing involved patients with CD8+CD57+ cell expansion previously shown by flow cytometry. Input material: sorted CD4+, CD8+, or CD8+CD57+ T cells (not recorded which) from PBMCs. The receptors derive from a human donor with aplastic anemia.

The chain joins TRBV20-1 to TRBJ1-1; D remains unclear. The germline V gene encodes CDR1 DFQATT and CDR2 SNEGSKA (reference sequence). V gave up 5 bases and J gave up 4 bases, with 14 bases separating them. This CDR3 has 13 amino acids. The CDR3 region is CSAEDGPGTEAFF. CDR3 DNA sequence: TGCAGTGCTGAGGACGGGCCGGGCACTGAAGCTTTCTTT.

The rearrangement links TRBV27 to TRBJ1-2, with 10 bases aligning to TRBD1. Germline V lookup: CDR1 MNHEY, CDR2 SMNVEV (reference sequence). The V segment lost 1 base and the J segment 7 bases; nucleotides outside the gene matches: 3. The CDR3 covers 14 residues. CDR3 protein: CASSLFGDRGGYTF. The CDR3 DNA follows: TGTGCCAGCAGTTTATTCGGGGACAGGGGTGGCTACACCTTC.

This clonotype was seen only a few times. CDR3 DNA: TGCAGCGTCGAGACAGACAACACTGAAGCTTTCTTT. Residues: CSVETDNTEAFF. The J gene is TRBJ1-1, the V gene TRBV29-1; the D gene is possibly TRBD1 (5 bases). The ends were cut back, 6 bases at V and 2 bases at J, with 10 bases in the middle. The CDR3 runs 12 residues. CDR1 and CDR2 (germline): SQVTM, ANQGSEA.

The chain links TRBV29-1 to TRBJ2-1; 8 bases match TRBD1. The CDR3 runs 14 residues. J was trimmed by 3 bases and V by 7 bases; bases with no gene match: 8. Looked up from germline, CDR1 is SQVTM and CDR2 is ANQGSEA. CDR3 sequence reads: CSAPDRVGYNEQFF. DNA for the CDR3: TGCAGCGCTCCGGACAGGGTCGGCTACAATGAGCAGTTCTTC.

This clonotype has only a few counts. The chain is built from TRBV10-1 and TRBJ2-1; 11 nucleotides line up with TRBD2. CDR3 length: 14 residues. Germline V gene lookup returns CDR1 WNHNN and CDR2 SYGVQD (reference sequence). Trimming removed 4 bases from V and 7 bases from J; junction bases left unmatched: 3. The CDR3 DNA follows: TGCGCCAGCAGTGGGGCTAGCGGGGGGAATGAGCAGTTCTTC. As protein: CASSGASGGNEQFF.

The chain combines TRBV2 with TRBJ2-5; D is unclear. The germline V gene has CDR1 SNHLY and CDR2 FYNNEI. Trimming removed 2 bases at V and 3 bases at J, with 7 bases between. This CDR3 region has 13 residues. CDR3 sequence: CASSERDKETQYF. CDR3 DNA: TGTGCCAGCAGTGAAAGGGATAAAGAGACCCAGTACTTC.

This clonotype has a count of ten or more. CDR3 in DNA: TGTGCCACCAGTGATTGGCGGGACGGGGGAGAGACCCAGTACTTC. Protein: CATSDWRDGGETQYF. The chain links TRBV24-1 to TRBJ2-5; a possible D gene is TRBD2 (6 bases). This CDR3 is 15 amino acids long. V lost 2 bases and J 4 bases, leaving 13 bases between the germline ends. Per germline, CDR1 KGHDR and CDR2 SFDVKD.

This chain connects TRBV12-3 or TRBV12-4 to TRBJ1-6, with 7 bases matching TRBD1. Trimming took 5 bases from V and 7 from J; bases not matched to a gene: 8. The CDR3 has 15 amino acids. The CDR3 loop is CASSSRTGQNSPLHF. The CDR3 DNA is TGTGCCAGCAGTAGCCGGACAGGACAAAATTCACCCCTCCACTTT.

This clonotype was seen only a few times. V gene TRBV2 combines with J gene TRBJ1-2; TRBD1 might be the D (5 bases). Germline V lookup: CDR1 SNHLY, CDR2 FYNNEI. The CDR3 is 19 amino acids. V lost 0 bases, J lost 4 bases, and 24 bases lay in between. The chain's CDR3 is CASSEAGIAGRLAAYGYTF. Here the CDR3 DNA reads TGTGCCAGCAGTGAAGCCGGGATCGCGGGGCGGCTAGCCGCCTATGGCTACACCTTC.

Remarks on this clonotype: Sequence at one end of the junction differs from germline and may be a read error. As DNA, the CDR3 is TGCAGTGCCAGGGATACAGGGAACACCTACGAGCGGTACTTC. It codes for CSARDTGNTYERYF. The chain employs TRBV20-1 and TRBJ2-7, with D possibly matching TRBD1 (6 bases). The germline V gene has CDR1 DFQATT and CDR2 SNEGSKA (reference sequence). This CDR3 region has 14 residues.

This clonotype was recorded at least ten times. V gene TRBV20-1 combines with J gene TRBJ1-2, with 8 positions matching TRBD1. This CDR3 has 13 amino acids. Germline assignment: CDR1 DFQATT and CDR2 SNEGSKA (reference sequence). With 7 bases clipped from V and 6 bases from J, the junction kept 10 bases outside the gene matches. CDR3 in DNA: TGCAGTGTTGACCCCCGGACAGGGAATGGCTACACCTTC. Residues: CSVDPRTGNGYTF.

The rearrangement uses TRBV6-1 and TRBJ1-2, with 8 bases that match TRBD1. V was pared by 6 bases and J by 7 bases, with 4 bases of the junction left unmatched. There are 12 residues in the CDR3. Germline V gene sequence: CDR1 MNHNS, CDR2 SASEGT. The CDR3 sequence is CASSLTGAGYTF. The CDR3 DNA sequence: TGTGCCAGCAGCCTGACAGGGGCTGGCTACACCTTC.

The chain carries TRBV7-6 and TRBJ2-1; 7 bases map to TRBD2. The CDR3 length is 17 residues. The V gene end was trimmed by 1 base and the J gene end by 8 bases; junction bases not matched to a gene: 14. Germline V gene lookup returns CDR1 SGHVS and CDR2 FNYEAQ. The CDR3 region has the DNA TGTGCCAGCAGCTTAGGAGTGGAGGGAGGGCCTGCAGATGAGCAGTTCTTC. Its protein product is CASSLGVEGGPADEQFF.

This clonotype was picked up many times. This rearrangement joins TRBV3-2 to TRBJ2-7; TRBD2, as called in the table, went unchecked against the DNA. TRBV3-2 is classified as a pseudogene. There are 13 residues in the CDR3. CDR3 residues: CASSQAGGREQYF. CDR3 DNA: TGTGCCAGCAGCCAAGCGGGGGGGAGAGAGCAGTACTTC.

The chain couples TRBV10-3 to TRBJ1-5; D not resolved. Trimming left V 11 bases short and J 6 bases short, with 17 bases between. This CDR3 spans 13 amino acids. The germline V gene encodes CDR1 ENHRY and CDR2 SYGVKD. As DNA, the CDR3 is TGTGCCGCCAGTGATGGGATAGGTCAGCCCCAGCATTTT. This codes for CAASDGIGQPQHF.

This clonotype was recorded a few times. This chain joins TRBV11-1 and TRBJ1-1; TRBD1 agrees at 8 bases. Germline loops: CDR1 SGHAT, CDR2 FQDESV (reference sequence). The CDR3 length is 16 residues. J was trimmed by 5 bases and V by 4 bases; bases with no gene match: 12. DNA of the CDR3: TGTGCCAGCAGCTCGCATCAGGGGGCAGGAAGGACTGAAGCTTTCTTT. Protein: CASSSHQGAGRTEAFF.

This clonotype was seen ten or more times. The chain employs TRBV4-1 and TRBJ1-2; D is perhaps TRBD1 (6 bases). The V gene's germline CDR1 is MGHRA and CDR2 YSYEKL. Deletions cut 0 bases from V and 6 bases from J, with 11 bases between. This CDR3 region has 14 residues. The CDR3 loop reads CASSQDPGVHGYTF. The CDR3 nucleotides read TGCGCCAGCAGCCAAGATCCAGGGGTACATGGCTACACCTTC.

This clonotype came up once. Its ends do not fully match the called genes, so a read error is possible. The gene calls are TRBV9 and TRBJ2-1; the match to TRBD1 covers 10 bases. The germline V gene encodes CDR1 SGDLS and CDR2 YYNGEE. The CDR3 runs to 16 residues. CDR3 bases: TGTGCCAGCAGTGGGGTGGACAGGGGGAGTACCGGGGAGCTGTTCTTC. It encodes CASSGVDRGSTGELFF.

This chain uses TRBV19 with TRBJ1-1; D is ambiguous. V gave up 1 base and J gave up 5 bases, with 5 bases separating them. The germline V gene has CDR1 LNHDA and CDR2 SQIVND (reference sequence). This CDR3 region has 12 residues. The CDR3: CASSIGWTEAFF. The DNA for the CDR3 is TGTGCCAGTAGTATAGGGTGGACTGAAGCTTTCTTT.

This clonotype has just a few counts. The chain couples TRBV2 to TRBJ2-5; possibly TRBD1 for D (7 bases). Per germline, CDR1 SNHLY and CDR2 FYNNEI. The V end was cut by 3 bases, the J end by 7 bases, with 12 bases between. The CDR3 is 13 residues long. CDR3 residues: CASSEQGGGTQYF. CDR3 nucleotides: TGTGCCAGCAGTGAGCAGGGGGGCGGGACCCAGTACTTC.

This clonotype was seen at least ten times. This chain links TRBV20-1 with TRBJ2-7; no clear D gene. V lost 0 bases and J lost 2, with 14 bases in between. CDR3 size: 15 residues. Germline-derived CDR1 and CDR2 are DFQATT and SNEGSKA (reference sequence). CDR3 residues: CSARDYRKNPYEQYF. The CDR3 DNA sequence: TGCAGTGCTAGAGACTATCGAAAGAACCCCTACGAGCAGTACTTC.

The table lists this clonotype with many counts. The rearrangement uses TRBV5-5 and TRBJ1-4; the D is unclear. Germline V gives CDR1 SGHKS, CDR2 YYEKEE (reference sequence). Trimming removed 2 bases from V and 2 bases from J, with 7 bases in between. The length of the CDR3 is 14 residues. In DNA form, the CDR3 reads TGTGCCAGCAGCTTTCGTCGGACTAATGAAAAACTGTTTTTT. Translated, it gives CASSFRRTNEKLFF.

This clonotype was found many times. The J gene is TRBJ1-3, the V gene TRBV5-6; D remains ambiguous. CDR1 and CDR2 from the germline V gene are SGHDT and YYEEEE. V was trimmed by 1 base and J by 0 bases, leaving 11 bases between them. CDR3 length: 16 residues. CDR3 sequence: CASSLITTASGNTIYF. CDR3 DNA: TGTGCCAGCAGCTTGATTACAACGGCCTCTGGAAACACCATATATTTT.

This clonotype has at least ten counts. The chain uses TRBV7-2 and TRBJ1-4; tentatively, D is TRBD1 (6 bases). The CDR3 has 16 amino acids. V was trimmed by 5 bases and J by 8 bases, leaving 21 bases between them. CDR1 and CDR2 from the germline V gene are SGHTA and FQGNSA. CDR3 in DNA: TGTGCCAGCAGCCTATTGGGTCGGACAGTCGGCGAAAAACTGTTTTTT. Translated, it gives CASSLLGRTVGEKLFF.

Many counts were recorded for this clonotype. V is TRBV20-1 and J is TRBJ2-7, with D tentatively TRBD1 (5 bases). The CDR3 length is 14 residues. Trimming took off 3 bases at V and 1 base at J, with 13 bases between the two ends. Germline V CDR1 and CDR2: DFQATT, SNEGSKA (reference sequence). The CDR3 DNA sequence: TGCAGTGCTAGGGGGCGCACGGGTTCCTACGAGCAGTACTTC. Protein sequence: CSARGRTGSYEQYF.